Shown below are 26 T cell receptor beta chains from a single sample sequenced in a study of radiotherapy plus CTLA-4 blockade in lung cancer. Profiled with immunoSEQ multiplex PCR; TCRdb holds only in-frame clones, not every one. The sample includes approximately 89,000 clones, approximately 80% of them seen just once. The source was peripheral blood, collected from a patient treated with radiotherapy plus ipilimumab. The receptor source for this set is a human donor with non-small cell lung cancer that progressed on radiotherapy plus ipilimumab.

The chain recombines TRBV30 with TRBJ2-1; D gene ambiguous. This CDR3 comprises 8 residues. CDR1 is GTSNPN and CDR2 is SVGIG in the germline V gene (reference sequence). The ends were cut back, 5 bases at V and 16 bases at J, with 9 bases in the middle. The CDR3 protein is CAWGRGFF. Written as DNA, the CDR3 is TGTGCCTGGGGTCGTGGTTTCTTC.

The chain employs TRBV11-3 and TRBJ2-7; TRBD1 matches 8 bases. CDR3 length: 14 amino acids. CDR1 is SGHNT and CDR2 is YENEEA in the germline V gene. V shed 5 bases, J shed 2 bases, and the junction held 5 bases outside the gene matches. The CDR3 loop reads CASSTGTGPYEQYF. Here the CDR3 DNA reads TGTGCCAGCAGCACAGGGACAGGACCCTACGAGCAGTACTTC.

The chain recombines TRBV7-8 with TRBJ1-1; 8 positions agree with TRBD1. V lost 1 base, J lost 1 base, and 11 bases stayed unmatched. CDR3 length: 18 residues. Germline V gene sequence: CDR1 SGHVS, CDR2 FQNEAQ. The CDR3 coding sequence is TGTGCCAGCAGCTTAGTTTGGAACCGGGACAGGAAGAACACTGAAGCTTTCTTT. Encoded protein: CASSLVWNRDRKNTEAFF.

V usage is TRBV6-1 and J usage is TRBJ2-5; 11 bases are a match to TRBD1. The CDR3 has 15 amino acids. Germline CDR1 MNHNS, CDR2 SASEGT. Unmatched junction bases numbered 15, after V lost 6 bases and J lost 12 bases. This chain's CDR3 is CASRGLSDRGREEYF. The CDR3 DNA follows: TGTGCCAGCAGAGGTCTGTCGGACAGGGGGCGCGAGGAGTACTTC.

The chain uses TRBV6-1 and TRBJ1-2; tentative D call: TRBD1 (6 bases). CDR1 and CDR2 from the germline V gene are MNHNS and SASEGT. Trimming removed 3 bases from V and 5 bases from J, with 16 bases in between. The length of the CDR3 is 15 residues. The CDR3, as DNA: TGTGCCAGCAGTGACCGGACAGAGCCGTATTATGGCTACACCTTC. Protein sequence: CASSDRTEPYYGYTF.

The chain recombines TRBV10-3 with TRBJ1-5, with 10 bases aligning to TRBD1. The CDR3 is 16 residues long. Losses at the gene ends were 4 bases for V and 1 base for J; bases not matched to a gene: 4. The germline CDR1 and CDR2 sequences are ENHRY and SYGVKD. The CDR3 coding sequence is TGTGCCATCAGTGCGGGACAGGGGATGAGCAATCAGCCCCAGCATTTT. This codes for CAISAGQGMSNQPQHF.

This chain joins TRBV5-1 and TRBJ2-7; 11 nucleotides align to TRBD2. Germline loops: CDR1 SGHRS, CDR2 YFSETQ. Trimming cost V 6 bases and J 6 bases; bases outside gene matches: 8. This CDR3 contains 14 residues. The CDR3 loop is CASKETSGKVEQYF. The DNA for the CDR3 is TGCGCCAGCAAGGAGACTAGCGGGAAGGTCGAGCAGTACTTC.

The CDR3 DNA is TGTGCCTGGAGTTTGGACACAAATAGCAATCAGCCCCAGCATTTT. Translated, it gives CAWSLDTNSNQPQHF. The V gene is TRBV30, the J gene TRBJ1-5, with a tentative D call TRBD1 (5 bases). Trimming took off 2 bases at V and 0 bases at J, with 11 bases between the two ends. CDR1 and CDR2 (germline): GTSNPN, SVGIG (reference sequence). This CDR3 spans 15 amino acids. Full variable domain (missing parts from reference TRBV30 and TRBJ1-5): SQTIHQWPATLVQPVGSPLSLECTVEGTSNPNLYWYRQAAGRGLQLLFYSVGIGQISSEVPQNLSASRPQDRQFILSSKKLLLSDSGFYLCAWSLDTNSNQPQHFGDGTRLSIL.

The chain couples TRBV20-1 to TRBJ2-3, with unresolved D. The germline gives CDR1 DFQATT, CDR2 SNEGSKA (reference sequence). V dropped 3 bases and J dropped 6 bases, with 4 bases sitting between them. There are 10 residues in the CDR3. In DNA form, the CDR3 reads TGCAGTGCTAGGGGGGATACGCAGTATTTT. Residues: CSARGDTQYF.

In DNA form, the CDR3 reads TGTGCCAGCAGTCTCCTGGGACAGGGAAATGAAAAACTGTTTTTT. This sequence encodes CASSLLGQGNEKLFF. The chain links TRBV7-9 to TRBJ1-4, with 9 positions matching TRBD1. CDR3 length: 15 residues. From germline, CDR1 is SEHNR and CDR2 FQNEAQ (reference sequence). V lost 6 bases and J lost 5; bases outside the gene matches: 7.

The CDR3 loop is CASSPRDRSNQPQHF. The CDR3 DNA sequence: TGTGCCAGCAGTCCGAGGGACAGGAGTAATCAGCCCCAGCATTTT. This chain joins TRBV27 and TRBJ1-5; 8 bases fit TRBD1. Trimming removed 5 bases from V and 4 bases from J; junction bases left unmatched: 7. CDR1 and CDR2 (germline): MNHEY, SMNVEV (reference sequence). This CDR3 has 15 residues.

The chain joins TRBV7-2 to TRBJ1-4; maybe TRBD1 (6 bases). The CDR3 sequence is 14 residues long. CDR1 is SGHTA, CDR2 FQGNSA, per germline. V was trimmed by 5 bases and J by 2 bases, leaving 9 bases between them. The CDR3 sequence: CASSLGGTNEKLFF. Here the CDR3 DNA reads TGTGCCAGCAGCCTAGGGGGGACTAATGAAAAACTGTTTTTT.

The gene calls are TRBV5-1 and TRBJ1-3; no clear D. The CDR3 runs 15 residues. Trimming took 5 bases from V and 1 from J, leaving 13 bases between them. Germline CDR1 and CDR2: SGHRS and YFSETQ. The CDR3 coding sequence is TGCGCCAGCAGAAGTCTTGATGGTTCTGGAAACACCATATATTTT. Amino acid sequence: CASRSLDGSGNTIYF.

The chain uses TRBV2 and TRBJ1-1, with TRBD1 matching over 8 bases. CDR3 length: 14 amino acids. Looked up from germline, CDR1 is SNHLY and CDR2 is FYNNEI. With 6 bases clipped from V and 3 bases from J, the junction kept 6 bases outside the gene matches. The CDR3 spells CASRGQGADTEAFF. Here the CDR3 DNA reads TGTGCCAGCAGGGGTCAGGGGGCCGACACTGAAGCTTTCTTT.

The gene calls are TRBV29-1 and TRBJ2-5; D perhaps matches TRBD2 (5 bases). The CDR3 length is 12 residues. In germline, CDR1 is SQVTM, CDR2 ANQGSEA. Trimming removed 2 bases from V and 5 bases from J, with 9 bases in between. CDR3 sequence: CSVEPGGETQYF. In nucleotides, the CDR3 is TGCAGCGTTGAACCAGGCGGGGAGACCCAGTACTTC.

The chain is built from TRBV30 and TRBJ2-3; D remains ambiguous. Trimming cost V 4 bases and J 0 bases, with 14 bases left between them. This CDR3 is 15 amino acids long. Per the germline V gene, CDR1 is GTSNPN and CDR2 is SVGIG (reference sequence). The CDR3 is CAWKRYRTSTDTQYF. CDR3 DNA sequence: TGTGCCTGGAAAAGGTACAGAACTAGCACAGATACGCAGTATTTT.

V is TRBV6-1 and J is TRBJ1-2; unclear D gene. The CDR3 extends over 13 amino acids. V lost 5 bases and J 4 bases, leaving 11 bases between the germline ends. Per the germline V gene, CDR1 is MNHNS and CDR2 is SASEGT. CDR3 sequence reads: CASSRGVFYGYTF. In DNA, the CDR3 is TGTGCCAGCAGTCGGGGAGTTTTCTATGGCTACACCTTC.

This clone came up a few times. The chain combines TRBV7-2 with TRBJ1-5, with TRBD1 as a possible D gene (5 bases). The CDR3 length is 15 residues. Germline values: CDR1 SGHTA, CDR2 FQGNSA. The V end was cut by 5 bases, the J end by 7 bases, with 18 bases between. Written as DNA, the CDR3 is TGTGCCAGCAGCCGGGGTGGGGCGGGTGGACAGCCCCAGCATTTT. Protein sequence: CASSRGGAGGQPQHF.

The CDR3 sequence is CASTPGSSSYNSPLHF. The CDR3 DNA follows: TGTGCCAGCACCCCGGGCAGTAGCTCCTATAATTCACCCCTCCACTTT. The V and J genes are TRBV9 and TRBJ1-6; D gene uncertain. CDR1 SGDLS and CDR2 YYNGEE come from the germline V gene. The ends were cut back, 6 bases at V and 0 bases at J, with 13 bases in the middle. The CDR3 runs 16 residues. Using reference TRBV9 and TRBJ1-6 for the parts outside the CDR3, the full variable domain is DSGVTQTPKHLITATGQRVTLRCSPRSGDLSVYWYQQSLDQGLQFLIQYYNGEERAKGNILERFSAQQFPDLHSELNLSSLELGDSALYFCASTPGSSSYNSPLHFGNGTRLTVT.

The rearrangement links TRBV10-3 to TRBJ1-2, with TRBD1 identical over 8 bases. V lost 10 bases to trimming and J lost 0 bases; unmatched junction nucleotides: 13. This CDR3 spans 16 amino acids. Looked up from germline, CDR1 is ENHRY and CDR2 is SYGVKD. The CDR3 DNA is TGTGCCACCGGGACAGGCGGTTTGGGGTCTAACTATGGCTACACCTTC. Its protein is CATGTGGLGSNYGYTF.

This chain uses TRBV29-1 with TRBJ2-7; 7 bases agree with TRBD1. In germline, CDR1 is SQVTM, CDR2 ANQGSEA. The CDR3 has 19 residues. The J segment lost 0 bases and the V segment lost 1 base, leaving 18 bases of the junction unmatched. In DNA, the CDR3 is TGCAGCGTTGAAGGGGGCTTTGGTCCTAGACAGGGCTACTCCTACGAGCAGTACTTC. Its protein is CSVEGGFGPRQGYSYEQYF.

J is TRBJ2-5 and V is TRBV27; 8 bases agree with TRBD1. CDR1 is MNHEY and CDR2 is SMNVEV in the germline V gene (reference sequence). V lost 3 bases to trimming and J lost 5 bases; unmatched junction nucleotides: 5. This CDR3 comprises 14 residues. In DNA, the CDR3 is TGTGCCAGCAGTTTCGCAGGGGGCGGGGAGACCCAGTACTTC. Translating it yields CASSFAGGGETQYF.

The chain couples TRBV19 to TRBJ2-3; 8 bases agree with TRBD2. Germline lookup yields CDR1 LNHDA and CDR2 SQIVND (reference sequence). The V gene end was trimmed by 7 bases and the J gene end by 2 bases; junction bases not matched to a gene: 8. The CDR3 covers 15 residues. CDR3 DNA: TGTGCCAGTACTGAGGCGGGAGGATCCACAGATACGCAGTATTTT. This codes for CASTEAGGSTDTQYF.

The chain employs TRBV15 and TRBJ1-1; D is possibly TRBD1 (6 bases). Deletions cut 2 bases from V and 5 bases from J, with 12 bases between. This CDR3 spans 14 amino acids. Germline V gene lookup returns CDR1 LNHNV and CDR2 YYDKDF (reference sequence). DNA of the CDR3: TGTGCCACCAGCAGAACTACAGGGTTGACTGAAGCTTTCTTT. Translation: CATSRTTGLTEAFF. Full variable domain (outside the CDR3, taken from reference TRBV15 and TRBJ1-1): DAMVIQNPRYQVTQFGKPVTLSCSQTLNHNVMYWYQQKSSQAPKLLFHYYDKDFNNEADTPDNFQSRRPNTSFCFLDIRSPGLGDTAMYLCATSRTTGLTEAFFGQGTRLTVV.

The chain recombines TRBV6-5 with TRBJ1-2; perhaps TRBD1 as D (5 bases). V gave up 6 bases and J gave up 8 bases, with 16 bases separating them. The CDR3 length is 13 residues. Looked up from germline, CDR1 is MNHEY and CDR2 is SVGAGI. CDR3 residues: CASSQTQGQGYTF. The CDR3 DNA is TGTGCCAGCAGCCAGACCCAGGGTCAAGGCTACACCTTC.

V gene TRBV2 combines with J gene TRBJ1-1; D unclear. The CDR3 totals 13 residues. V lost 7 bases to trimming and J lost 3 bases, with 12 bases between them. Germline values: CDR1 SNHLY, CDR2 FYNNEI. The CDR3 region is CASTKAEDTEAFF. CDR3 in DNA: TGTGCCAGCACGAAGGCGGAGGACACTGAAGCTTTCTTT.